The 11 T cell receptor beta chains presented below share a single source sample, sequenced in a study of blood T cell repertoires in COVID-19. Sequenced by immunoSEQ multiplex PCR; TCRdb stores in-frame clones only, minus some. The profile shows 40,000 or so clones, roughly 83% of them singletons. The sequencing input was peripheral blood. The source of these receptors is a human donor with acute or convalescent COVID-19. The donor label of this sample is uncertain.

The chain joins TRBV29-1 to TRBJ2-3, with D uncertain. V was cut by 2 bases and J by 4 bases, with 7 bases left in between. This CDR3 contains 12 residues. Germline V gene data show CDR1 as SQVTM and CDR2 as ANQGSEA. CDR3 bases: TGCAGCGTTGAAAGGCAGGCAGATACGCAGTATTTT. Translating it yields CSVERQADTQYF.

This chain joins TRBV14 and TRBJ1-3, with 7 positions matching TRBD1. Germline lookup yields CDR1 SGHDN and CDR2 FVKESK. The CDR3 has 16 amino acids. V dropped 4 bases and J dropped 4; count of bases not matched to a gene: 10. This CDR3 reads CASSRSPPTGGNTIYF. Written as DNA, the CDR3 is TGTGCCAGCAGCCGAAGCCCTCCGACAGGGGGAAACACCATATATTTT.

The V call is TRBV19, the J call TRBJ2-3; 7 bases are a match to TRBD2. The trim removed 7 bases at V and 0 bases at J, leaving 10 bases unmatched. The CDR3 is 16 amino acids. The germline gives CDR1 LNHDA, CDR2 SQIVND (reference sequence). The CDR3 here is CASTPTRGGSTDTQYF. The CDR3, as DNA: TGTGCCAGTACCCCCACTCGCGGGGGTAGCACAGATACGCAGTATTTT.

The V gene is TRBV3-1 (or the pseudogene TRBV3-2), the J gene TRBJ1-6; 10 nucleotides line up with TRBD1. V dropped 3 bases and J dropped 8; count of bases not matched to a gene: 1. Germline CDR1 is LGHDT and CDR2 is YNNKEL (reference sequence). The CDR3 contains 14 residues. The CDR3 coding sequence is TGTGCCAGCAGCCACGGACAGGGGGATTCACCCCTCCACTTT. It encodes CASSHGQGDSPLHF.

The rearrangement links TRBV7-2 to TRBJ2-6, with D perhaps matching TRBD2 (7 bases). Germline V lookup: CDR1 SGHTA, CDR2 FQGNSA. CDR3 length: 19 amino acids. The V end lost 2 bases, the J end lost 2 bases, and 19 bases lay between the germline ends. The CDR3: CASSLIRGAEAPGANVLTF. CDR3 DNA: TGTGCCAGCAGCTTAATCCGGGGGGCCGAGGCTCCTGGGGCCAACGTCCTGACTTTC.

In its sample, this clone was seen once. The gene calls are TRBV12-3 or TRBV12-4 and TRBJ2-3; maybe TRBD1 (6 bases). V lost 11 bases, J lost 1 base, and 13 bases lay in between. CDR3 size: 13 residues. DNA of the CDR3: TGTGCCGGGGGCCCCAGGGGCACAGATACGCAGTATTTT. Protein product: CAGGPRGTDTQYF.

V usage is TRBV28 and J usage is TRBJ1-2; TRBD1 might be the D (6 bases). Germline V lookup: CDR1 MDHEN, CDR2 SYDVKM. This CDR3 comprises 11 residues. Trimming removed 10 bases from V and 2 bases from J, with 8 bases in between. In nucleotides, the CDR3 is TGTGCCACCACAGGGAACTATGGCTACACCTTC. It specifies CATTGNYGYTF.

The chain employs TRBV5-5 and TRBJ1-4; possible D gene TRBD1, 6 bases. Germline V lookup: CDR1 SGHKS, CDR2 YYEKEE (reference sequence). CDR3 length equals 16 residues. The V end lost 0 bases, the J end lost 8 bases, and 17 bases lay between the germline ends. Written as DNA, the CDR3 is TGTGCCAGCAGCTTGGGAACAGGCTCTGGGGGCGAAAAACTGTTTTTT. This gives the protein CASSLGTGSGGEKLFF. Based on the CDR3 plus reference TRBV5-5 and TRBJ1-4, the full variable domain is DAGVTQSPTHLIKTRGQQVTLRCSPISGHKSVSWYQQVLGQGPQFIFQYYEKEERGRGNFPDRFSARQFPNYSSELNVNALLLGDSALYLCASSLGTGSGGEKLFFGSGTQLSVL.

This clone appeared once. This chain connects TRBV15 to TRBJ1-6; no reliable D call. With 0 bases removed from V and 6 bases from J, the gap between germline ends came to 12 bases. Per germline, CDR1 LNHNV and CDR2 YYDKDF (reference sequence). CDR3 length: 16 amino acids. In DNA, the CDR3 is TGTGCCACCAGCAGAGAACCGGTGCCCGCTAATTCACCCCTCCACTTT. Its protein product is CATSREPVPANSPLHF.

This clone was seen just once. The CDR3 sequence: CASSFGTRLYNEQFF. The DNA for the CDR3 is TGTGCCAGCAGCTTTGGGACTAGGTTATACAATGAGCAGTTCTTC. The chain links TRBV12-1 to TRBJ2-1; the D call in the table, TRBD2, was not verified against the DNA. TRBV12-1 is given as a pseudogene. The CDR3 totals 15 residues.

The rearrangement links TRBV6-5 to TRBJ1-2; no clear D. Germline V gene data show CDR1 as MNHEY and CDR2 as SVGAGI. The CDR3 has 15 amino acids. Trimming stripped 2 bases from V and 5 bases from J, with 15 bases between. The CDR3 DNA reads TGTGCCAGCAGTTACAGCGCGGGCGGCGAATATGGCTACACCTTC. Amino acids: CASSYSAGGEYGYTF.